This T cell receptor beta chain was documented in a study of T cell repertoires in cytomegalovirus infection. This CDR3 contains 14 residues. J lost 5 bases, V lost 7 bases, and 10 bases had no gene match. The germline V gene encodes CDR1 SNHLY and CDR2 FYNNEI. TCRdb reanalysed the reads using MiXCR and keeps one entry per CDR3 protein. The table includes 100,000 to 150,000 distinct CDR3 sequences, 8.8% detected once. This chain links TRBV2 with TRBJ2-7; TRBD2 matches 8 bases. The TCR originated in a human donor in good health (CMV status not recorded). Some clones in this sample may be carry-over from other donors' samples. The sample consisted of PBMCs. CDR3 in DNA: TGTGCCAGCAAGGCTGAGCGGGGGCCCCACGAGCAGTACTTC. It yields the protein CASKAERGPHEQYF.